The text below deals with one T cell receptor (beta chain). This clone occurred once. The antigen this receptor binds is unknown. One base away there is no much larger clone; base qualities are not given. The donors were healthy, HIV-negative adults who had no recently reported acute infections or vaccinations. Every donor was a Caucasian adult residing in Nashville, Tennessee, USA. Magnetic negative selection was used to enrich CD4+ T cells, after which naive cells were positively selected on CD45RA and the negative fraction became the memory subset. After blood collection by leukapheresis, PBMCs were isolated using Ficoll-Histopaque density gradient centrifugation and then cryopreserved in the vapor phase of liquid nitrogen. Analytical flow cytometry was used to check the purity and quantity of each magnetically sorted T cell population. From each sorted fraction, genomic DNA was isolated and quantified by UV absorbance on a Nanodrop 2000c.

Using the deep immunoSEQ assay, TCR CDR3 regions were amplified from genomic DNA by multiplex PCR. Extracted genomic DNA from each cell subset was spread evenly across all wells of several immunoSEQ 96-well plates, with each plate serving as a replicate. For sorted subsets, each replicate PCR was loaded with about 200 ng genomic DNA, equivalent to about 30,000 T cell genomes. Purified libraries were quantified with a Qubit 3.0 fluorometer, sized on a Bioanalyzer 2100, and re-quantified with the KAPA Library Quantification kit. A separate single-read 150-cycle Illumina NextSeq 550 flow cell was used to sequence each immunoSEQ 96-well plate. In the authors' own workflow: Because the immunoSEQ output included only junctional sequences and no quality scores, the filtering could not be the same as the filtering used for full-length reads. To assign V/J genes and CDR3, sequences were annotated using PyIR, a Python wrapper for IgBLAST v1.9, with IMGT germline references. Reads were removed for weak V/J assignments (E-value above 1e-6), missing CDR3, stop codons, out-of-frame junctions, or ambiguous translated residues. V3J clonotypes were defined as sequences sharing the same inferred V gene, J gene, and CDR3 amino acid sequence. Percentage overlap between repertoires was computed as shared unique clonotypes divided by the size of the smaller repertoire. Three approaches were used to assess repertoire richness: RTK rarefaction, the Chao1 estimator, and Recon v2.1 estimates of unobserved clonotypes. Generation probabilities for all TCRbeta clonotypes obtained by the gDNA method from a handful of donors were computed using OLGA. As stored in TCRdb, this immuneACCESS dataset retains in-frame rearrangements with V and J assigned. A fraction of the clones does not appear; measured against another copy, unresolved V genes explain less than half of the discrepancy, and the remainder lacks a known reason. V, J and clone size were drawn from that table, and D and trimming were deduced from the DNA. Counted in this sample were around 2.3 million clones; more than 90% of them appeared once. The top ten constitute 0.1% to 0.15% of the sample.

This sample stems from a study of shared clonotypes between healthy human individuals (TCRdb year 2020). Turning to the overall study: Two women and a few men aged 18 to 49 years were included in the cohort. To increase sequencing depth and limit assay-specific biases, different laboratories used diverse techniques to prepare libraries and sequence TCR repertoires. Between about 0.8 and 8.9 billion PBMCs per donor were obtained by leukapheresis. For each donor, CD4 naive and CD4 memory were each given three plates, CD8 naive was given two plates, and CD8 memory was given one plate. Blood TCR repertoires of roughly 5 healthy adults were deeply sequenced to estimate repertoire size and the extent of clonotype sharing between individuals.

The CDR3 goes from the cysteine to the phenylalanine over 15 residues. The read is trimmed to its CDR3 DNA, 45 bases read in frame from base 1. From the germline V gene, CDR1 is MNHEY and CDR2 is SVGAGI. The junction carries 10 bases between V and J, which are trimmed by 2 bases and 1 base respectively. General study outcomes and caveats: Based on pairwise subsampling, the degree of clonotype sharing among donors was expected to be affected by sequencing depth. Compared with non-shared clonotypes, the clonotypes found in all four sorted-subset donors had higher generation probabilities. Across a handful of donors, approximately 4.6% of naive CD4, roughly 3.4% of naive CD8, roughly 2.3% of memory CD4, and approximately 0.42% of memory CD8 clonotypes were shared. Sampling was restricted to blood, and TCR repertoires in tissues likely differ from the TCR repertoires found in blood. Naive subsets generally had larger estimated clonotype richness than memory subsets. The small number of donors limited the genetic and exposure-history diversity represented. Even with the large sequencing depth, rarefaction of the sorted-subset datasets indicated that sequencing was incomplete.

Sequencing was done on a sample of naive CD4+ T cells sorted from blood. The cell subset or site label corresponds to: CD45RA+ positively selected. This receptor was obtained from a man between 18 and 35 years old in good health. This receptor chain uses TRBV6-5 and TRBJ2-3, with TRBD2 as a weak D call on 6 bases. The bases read TGTGCCAGCAGTTACCGGTGGGGGGGCACAGATACGCAGTATTTT. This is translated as CASSYRWGGTDTQYF.